These 11 T cell receptor beta chains originate from one sample sequenced in a study of blood T cell repertoires in COVID-19. The table came from immunoSEQ multiplex PCR; TCRdb's copy has only in-frame clones and leaves some out. The sample carries around 150,000 clones, more than 75% recorded once. Sequenced input: peripheral blood. Receptors were obtained from a man aged 55 to 70 with acute or convalescent COVID-19.

The CDR3 DNA sequence: TGCGCCAGCAGCTTGGGGGCGGCGGGGTCGGGCGGCCGGGAGCAGTACTTC. Amino acid sequence: CASSLGAAGSGGREQYF. The chain is built from TRBV5-1 and TRBJ2-7, with D perhaps TRBD2 (6 bases). The ends were cut back, 0 bases at V and 7 bases at J, with 23 bases in the middle. There are 17 residues in the CDR3. CDR1 and CDR2 (germline): SGHRS, YFSETQ.

The chain carries TRBV9 and TRBJ2-3; D is undetermined. The CDR3 runs 12 residues. V lost 4 bases and J lost 4, with 7 bases in between. CDR1 is SGDLS, CDR2 YYNGEE, per germline. In DNA, the CDR3 is TGTGCCAGCAGCCTAATCGCAGATACGCAGTATTTT. Its protein product is CASSLIADTQYF.

This chain connects TRBV18 to TRBJ2-5; 10 bases fit TRBD2. The CDR3 has 15 residues. After removal of 5 bases from V and 2 bases from J, the junction contained 5 bases not matched to a gene. CDR1 and CDR2 from the germline V gene are KGHSH and LQKENI. The CDR3 reads CASSIRLAGQETQYF. CDR3 nucleotides: TGTGCCAGCTCAATCAGACTAGCGGGTCAAGAGACCCAGTACTTC.

The chain carries TRBV18 and TRBJ1-1, with a tentative D call TRBD1 (5 bases). Germline CDR1 and CDR2: KGHSH and LQKENI. CDR3 size: 14 residues. V lost 3 bases and J lost 4, with 12 bases in between. CDR3 residues: CASSPNQGSTEAFF. As DNA, the CDR3 is TGTGCCAGCTCACCCAACCAGGGATCCACTGAAGCTTTCTTT. The full variable domain, completed using reference TRBV18 and TRBJ1-1, is NAGVMQNPRHLVRRRGQEARLRCSPMKGHSHVYWYRQLPEEGLKFMVYLQKENIIDESGMPKERFSAEFPKEGPSILRIQQVVRGDSAAYFCASSPNQGSTEAFFGQGTRLTVV.

The chain joins TRBV3-1 (or the pseudogene TRBV3-2) to TRBJ2-3; TRBD2 agrees at 13 bases. The CDR3 totals 14 residues. Losses at the gene ends were 3 bases for V and 6 bases for J; bases not matched to a gene: 0. Germline V CDR1 and CDR2: LGHDT, YNNKEL (reference sequence). Here the CDR3 DNA reads TGTGCCAGCAGCCAGGGACTAGCGGGGGATACGCAGTATTTT. This encodes CASSQGLAGDTQYF.

This chain connects TRBV11-2 to TRBJ2-5; D is unclear. The CDR3 runs 13 residues. V dropped 5 bases and J dropped 0 bases, with 7 bases sitting between them. The germline CDR1 and CDR2 sequences are SGHAT and FQNNGV. The CDR3 DNA follows: TGTGCCAGCAGCACCCAGTACCAAGAGACCCAGTACTTC. It is translated as CASSTQYQETQYF.

The rearrangement joins TRBV10-3 to TRBJ2-2; 7 bases align to TRBD1. V lost 0 bases, J lost 1 base, and 2 bases stayed unmatched. The germline V gene has CDR1 ENHRY and CDR2 SYGVKD. The CDR3 runs 16 residues. The CDR3 region is CAISESRTGNTGELFF. In nucleotides, the CDR3 is TGTGCCATCAGTGAGTCCAGGACAGGGAACACCGGGGAGCTGTTTTTT.

The J gene is TRBJ2-5, the V gene TRBV29-1; 13 positions match TRBD2. Germline CDR1 SQVTM, CDR2 ANQGSEA. V shed 6 bases and J 11 bases; nucleotides not matched to a gene: 9. This CDR3 has 13 amino acids. The CDR3 region has the DNA TGCAGCGTCGAAAGGACTAGCGGGGGCGCGCAGTACTTC. This sequence encodes CSVERTSGGAQYF. The whole variable domain, remainder taken from reference TRBV29-1 and TRBJ2-5, is SAVISQKPSRDICQRGTSLTIQCQVDSQVTMMFWYRQQPGQSLTLIATANQGSEATYESGFVIDKFPISRPNLTFSTLTVSNMSPEDSSIYLCSVERTSGGAQYFGPGTRLLVL.

J is TRBJ1-1 and V is TRBV6-5; D gene uncertain. The CDR3 extends over 12 amino acids. V was trimmed by 9 bases and J by 0 bases, leaving 8 bases between them. Looked up from germline, CDR1 is MNHEY and CDR2 is SVGAGI. CDR3 sequence reads: CASNGVNTEAFF. DNA of the CDR3: TGTGCCAGTAACGGGGTGAACACTGAAGCTTTCTTT.

This chain connects TRBV5-1 to TRBJ2-3; 7 bases fit TRBD2. Germline V gene data show CDR1 as SGHRS and CDR2 as YFSETQ. The CDR3 is 14 amino acids. The V and J ends lost 7 bases and 0 bases, in that order; junction bases with no gene match: 5. CDR3 DNA: TGCGCCAGCCTTAGCGGGCCCAGCACAGATACGCAGTATTTT. Translating it yields CASLSGPSTDTQYF. The entire variable domain, with the rest obtained from reference TRBV5-1 and TRBJ2-3, is as follows: KAGVTQTPRYLIKTRGQQVTLSCSPISGHRSVSWYQQTPGQGLQFLFEYFSETQRNKGNFPGRFSGRQFSNSRSEMNVSTLELGDSALYLCASLSGPSTDTQYFGPGTRLTVL.

The chain couples TRBV5-1 to TRBJ2-7; 12 bases align to TRBD2. The germline CDR1 and CDR2 sequences are SGHRS and YFSETQ. Unmatched junction bases numbered 3, after V lost 2 bases and J lost 6 bases. The CDR3 runs 14 residues. Written as DNA, the CDR3 is TGCGCCAGCAGCTTCGGGACTAGCGGGCGCGAGCAGTACTTC. As protein: CASSFGTSGREQYF. The whole variable domain, filled in from reference TRBV5-1 and TRBJ2-7, reads KAGVTQTPRYLIKTRGQQVTLSCSPISGHRSVSWYQQTPGQGLQFLFEYFSETQRNKGNFPGRFSGRQFSNSRSEMNVSTLELGDSALYLCASSFGTSGREQYFGPGTRLTVT.